The present entry profiles one T cell receptor (beta chain) with its context. The antigen remains unidentified. Profiled with immunoSEQ multiplex PCR; TCRdb holds only in-frame clones, not every one. The sample yields some 150,000 clones, more than 80% seen once. These data come from a study of T cell responses to AZD1222 COVID-19 vaccine. The overall study: It was second doses at about 4 or about 12 weeks that were pooled.

Findings and limits, study-wide: Females made up more of the donors, who were largely white British, and clonal diversity may have come out too low. Reportedly, nearly half the spike-specific TCRs target unmutated variant regions. The peak T cell response came first, and repertoires were sampled only after it.

Germline V lookup: CDR1 MNHEY, CDR2 SVGAGI. The germline V and J ends were trimmed by 7 bases and 1 base, with 11 bases remaining between them. The CDR3 length is 14 residues. Sequencing used peripheral blood, obtained on day 0 of AZD1222 vaccination. This TCR was recovered from an adult in good health. The chain joins TRBV6-5 to TRBJ2-1, with D possibly called TRBD1 or TRBD2 (6 bases each). The CDR3 protein is CASIRGGSYNEQFF. In nucleotides, the CDR3 is TGTGCCAGCATCCGAGGGGGGTCCTACAATGAGCAGTTCTTC.